The rows below give T cell receptor beta chains drawn from one sample of a study of pediatric ulcerative colitis. Method: immunoSEQ multiplex PCR; TCRdb's copy keeps in-frame clones and lacks some. The table shows tens of thousands of clones, with roughly four fifths occurring only once. The material sequenced was gut tissue. These receptor sequences come from a boy between 10 and 17 years old with severe ulcerative colitis. CDR3s include the opening cysteine and the closing phenylalanine or tryptophan. D genes are given only for firm matches.

D: TRBD1
V: TRBV28
J: TRBJ1-1
length: 16
DNA: TGTGCCAGCAGCCTTAACAGGGGAAGGGAGAACACTGAAGCTTTCTTT
CDR3: CASSLNRGRENTEAFF

D: TRBD1
V: TRBV13
J: TRBJ1-2
length: 14
DNA: TGTGCCAGCAGCTCGCGGGACAGGGGGAGGGGCTACACCTTC
CDR3: CASSSRDRGRGYTF

D: -
V: TRBV6-5
J: TRBJ1-2
length: 11
DNA: TGTGCCAGCGGATTAGGCTTAGGCTACACCTTC
CDR3: CASGLGLGYTF

D: TRBD2
V: TRBV4-1
J: TRBJ2-1
length: 18
DNA: TGCGCCAGCAGCCAATTTTCCGGGACTAGTGGGGGGGCCACTGAGCAGTTCTTC
CDR3: CASSQFSGTSGGATEQFF

D: TRBD1
V: TRBV14
J: TRBJ2-1
length: 14
DNA: TGTGCCAGCAGCCGGTTAACAGGGGGCCGGGAGCAGTTCTTC
CDR3: CASSRLTGGREQFF

D: -
V: TRBV9
J: TRBJ1-2
length: 13
DNA: TGTGCCAGCAGCGTGGGGCAGGGGCTCGGATACACCTTC
CDR3: CASSVGQGLGYTF

D: -
V: TRBV28
J: TRBJ1-5
length: 15
DNA: TGTGCCAGCAGTTTAAGCCAGGGTAGCAATCAGCCCCAGCATTTT
CDR3: CASSLSQGSNQPQHF

D: -
V: TRBV5-6
J: TRBJ1-6
length: 14
DNA: TGTGCCAGCAGCCGGGACGTACTTAATTCACCCCTCCACTTT
CDR3: CASSRDVLNSPLHF

D: -
V: TRBV5-6
J: TRBJ1-2
length: 14
DNA: TGTGCCAGCAGCTTGCCCGCGGGAAACTATGGCTACACCTTC
CDR3: CASSLPAGNYGYTF

D: TRBD2
V: TRBV5-4
J: TRBJ2-2
length: 16
DNA: TGTGCCAGCAGCCCCCCGGGGGAGGGAGGCGCCGGGGAGCTGTTTTTT
CDR3: CASSPPGEGGAGELFF

D: -
V: TRBV7-2
J: TRBJ2-4
length: 13
DNA: TGTGCCAGCAGCTTGAATGCCGGCGACATTCAGTACTTC
CDR3: CASSLNAGDIQYF

D: -
V: TRBV29-1
J: TRBJ1-1
length: 13
DNA: TGCAGCGTTGTTCAGGGGATGAACACTGAAGCTTTCTTT
CDR3: CSVVQGMNTEAFF

D: -
V: TRBV29-1
J: TRBJ2-2
length: 13
DNA: TGCAGCGTTGTTCGGGGGAACACCGGGGAGCTGTTTTTT
CDR3: CSVVRGNTGELFF

D: -
V: TRBV13
J: TRBJ1-1
length: 12
DNA: TGTGCCAGCAGCGCCCGACCGTATGAAGCTTTCTTT
CDR3: CASSARPYEAFF

D: -
V: TRBV5-4
J: TRBJ2-1
length: 13
DNA: TGTGCCAGCAGCCTGGAAGGGGCATCTGAGCAGTTCTTC
CDR3: CASSLEGASEQFF

D: TRBD1
V: TRBV11-2
J: TRBJ1-1
length: 15
DNA: TGTGCCAGCAGGCGACCGGGACAGGGAGGTCATGGAGCTTTCTTT
CDR3: CASRRPGQGGHGAFF

D: -
V: TRBV10-2
J: TRBJ1-1
length: 14
DNA: TGCGCCAGCAGTGCCCGGGTCCAGAACACTGAAGCTTTCTTT
CDR3: CASSARVQNTEAFF

D: -
V: TRBV9
J: TRBJ1-3
length: 19
DNA: TGTGCCAGCAGCGCGGAACCCGGTGGGGGGGGCGCGAATGTAAACACCATATATTTT
CDR3: CASSAEPGGGGANVNTIYF

D: TRBD1
V: TRBV5-1
J: TRBJ2-7
length: 15
DNA: TGCGCCAGCAGCTTGGGATTAGACAGGGTCTACGAGCAGTACTTC
CDR3: CASSLGLDRVYEQYF

D: -
V: TRBV18
J: TRBJ2-1
length: 18
DNA: TGTGCCAGCTCACCGCCCACCTCCCGACAGGTTCCCTACAATGAGCAGTTCTTC
CDR3: CASSPPTSRQVPYNEQFF

D: -
V: TRBV11-2
J: TRBJ2-3
length: 15
DNA: TGTGCCAGCAGCTTAGATTGGGGCAGCACAGATACGCAGTATTTT
CDR3: CASSLDWGSTDTQYF

D: -
V: TRBV5-1
J: TRBJ2-7
length: 16
DNA: TGCGCCAGCAGCTTGGACCTAGTGGGGGGGCCTAGTGAGCAGTACTTC
CDR3: CASSLDLVGGPSEQYF

D: TRBD2
V: TRBV7-3
J: TRBJ2-3
length: 15
DNA: TGTGCCAGCGCCGTAGCGGGGGGCGGTACAGATACGCAGTATTTT
CDR3: CASAVAGGGTDTQYF

D: -
V: TRBV5-4
J: TRBJ1-5
length: 13
DNA: TGTGCCAGCAGTCCTGACCCTAATCAGCCCCAGCATTTT
CDR3: CASSPDPNQPQHF

D: -
V: TRBV19
J: TRBJ2-7
length: 14
DNA: TGTGCCAGTAGTATGATGGGCAGGGAGTACGAGCAGTACTTC
CDR3: CASSMMGREYEQYF

D: TRBD1
V: TRBV28
J: TRBJ1-4
length: 14
DNA: TGTGCCAGCAGTTTTCTACAGGGGGCGGGGAAACTGTTTTTT
CDR3: CASSFLQGAGKLFF

D: -
V: TRBV19
J: TRBJ2-7
length: 15
DNA: TGTGCCAGTAGTATCGGTGGGGGGTTATCCTACGAGCAGTACTTC
CDR3: CASSIGGGLSYEQYF